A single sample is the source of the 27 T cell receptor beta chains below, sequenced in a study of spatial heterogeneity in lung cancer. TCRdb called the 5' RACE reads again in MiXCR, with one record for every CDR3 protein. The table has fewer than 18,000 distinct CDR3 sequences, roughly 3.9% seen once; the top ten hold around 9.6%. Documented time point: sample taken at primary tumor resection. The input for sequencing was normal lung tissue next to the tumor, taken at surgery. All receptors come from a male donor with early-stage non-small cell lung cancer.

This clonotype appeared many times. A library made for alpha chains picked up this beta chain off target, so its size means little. CDR3 in amino acids: CASSYPSANNEQFF. CDR3 DNA sequence: TGTGCCAGCAGTTACCCATCGGCGAACAATGAGCAGTTCTTC. V gene TRBV6-6 combines with J gene TRBJ2-1; no definite D call. V was shortened by 2 bases and J by 5 bases, with 10 bases between the two germline ends. CDR1 MNHNY and CDR2 SVGAGI come from the germline V gene (reference sequence). CDR3 length: 14 amino acids.

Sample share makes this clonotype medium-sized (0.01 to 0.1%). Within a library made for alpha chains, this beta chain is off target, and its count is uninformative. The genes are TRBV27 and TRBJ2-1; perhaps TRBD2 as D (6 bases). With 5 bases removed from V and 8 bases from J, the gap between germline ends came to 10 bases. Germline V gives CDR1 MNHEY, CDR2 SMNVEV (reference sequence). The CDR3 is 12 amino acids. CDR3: CASSMGGDEQFF. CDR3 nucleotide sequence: TGTGCCAGCAGTATGGGGGGAGATGAGCAGTTCTTC.

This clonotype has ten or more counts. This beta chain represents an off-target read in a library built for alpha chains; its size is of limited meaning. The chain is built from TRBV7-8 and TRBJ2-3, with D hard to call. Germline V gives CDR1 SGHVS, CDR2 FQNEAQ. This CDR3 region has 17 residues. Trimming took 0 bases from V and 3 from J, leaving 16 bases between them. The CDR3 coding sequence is TGTGCCAGCAGCTTAGCGCACTGGGCCCCCGCGACAGATACGCAGTATTTT. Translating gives CASSLAHWAPATDTQYF. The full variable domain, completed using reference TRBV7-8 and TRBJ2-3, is GAGVSQSPRYKVAKRGQDVALRCDPISGHVSLFWYQQALGQGPEFLTYFQNEAQLDKSGLPSDRFFAERPEGSVSTLKIQRTQQEDSAVYLCASSLAHWAPATDTQYFGPGTRLTVL.

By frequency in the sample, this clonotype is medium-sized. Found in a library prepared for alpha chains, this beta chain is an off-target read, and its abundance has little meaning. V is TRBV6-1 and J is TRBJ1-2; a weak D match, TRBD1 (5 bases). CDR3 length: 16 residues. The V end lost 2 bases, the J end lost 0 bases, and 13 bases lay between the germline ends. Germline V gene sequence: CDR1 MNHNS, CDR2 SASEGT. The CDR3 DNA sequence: TGTGCCAGCAGTGAATTGGCAGGGATAGCTAACTATGGCTACACCTTC. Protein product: CASSELAGIANYGYTF.

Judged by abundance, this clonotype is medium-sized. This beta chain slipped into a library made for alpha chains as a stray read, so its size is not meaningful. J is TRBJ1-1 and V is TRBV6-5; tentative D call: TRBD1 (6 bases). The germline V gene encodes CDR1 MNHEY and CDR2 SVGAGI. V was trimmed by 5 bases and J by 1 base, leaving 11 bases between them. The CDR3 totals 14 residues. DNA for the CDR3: TGTGCCAGCAGTCAGGGACACACGAACACTGAAGCTTTCTTT. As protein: CASSQGHTNTEAFF.

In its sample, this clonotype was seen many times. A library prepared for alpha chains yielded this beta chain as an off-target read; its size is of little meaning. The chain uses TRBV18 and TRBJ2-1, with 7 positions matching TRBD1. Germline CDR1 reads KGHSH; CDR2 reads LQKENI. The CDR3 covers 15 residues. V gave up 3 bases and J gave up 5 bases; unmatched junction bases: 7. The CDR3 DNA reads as TGTGCCAGCTCACCCGACAGGGACCGACACAATGAGCAGTTCTTC. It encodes CASSPDRDRHNEQFF.

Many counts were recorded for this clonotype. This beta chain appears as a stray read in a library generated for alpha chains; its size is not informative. In DNA form, the CDR3 reads TGTGCCAGCAGTCCCCGGGTTCTAGCGGGAGGGCCGCTTGAGCAGTACTTC. It is translated as CASSPRVLAGGPLEQYF. The chain employs TRBV28 and TRBJ2-7, with 12 bases lining up with TRBD2. The CDR3 has 17 amino acids. The junction had 15 bases not matched to a gene; V was cut back by 5 bases and J by 7 bases. Germline assignment: CDR1 MDHEN and CDR2 SYDVKM.

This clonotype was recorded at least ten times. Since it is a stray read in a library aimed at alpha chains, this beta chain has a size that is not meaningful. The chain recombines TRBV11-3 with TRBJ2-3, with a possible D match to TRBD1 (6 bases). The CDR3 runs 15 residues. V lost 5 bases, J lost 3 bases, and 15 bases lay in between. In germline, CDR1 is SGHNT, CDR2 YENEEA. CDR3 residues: CASSTGQGQTDTQYF. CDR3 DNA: TGTGCCAGCAGCACGGGACAAGGGCAGACAGATACGCAGTATTTT.

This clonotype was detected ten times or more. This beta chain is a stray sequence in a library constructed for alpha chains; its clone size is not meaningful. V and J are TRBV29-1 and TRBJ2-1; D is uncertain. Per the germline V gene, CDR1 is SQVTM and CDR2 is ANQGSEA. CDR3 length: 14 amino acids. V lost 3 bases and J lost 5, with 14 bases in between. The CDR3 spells CSVDLDTRDNEQFF. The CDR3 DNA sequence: TGCAGCGTTGATCTCGACACCCGGGACAATGAGCAGTTCTTC.

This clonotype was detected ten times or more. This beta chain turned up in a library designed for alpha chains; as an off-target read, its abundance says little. CDR3 amino acids: CAWFSPLAGGPSYEQFF. Here the CDR3 DNA reads TGTGCCTGGTTTTCTCCTCTAGCGGGAGGGCCTTCATATGAGCAGTTCTTC. The chain recombines TRBV30 with TRBJ2-1, with 12 bases matching TRBD2. V shed 5 bases and J 8 bases; nucleotides not matched to a gene: 16. Germline CDR1 GTSNPN, CDR2 SVGIG (reference sequence). The CDR3 totals 17 residues.

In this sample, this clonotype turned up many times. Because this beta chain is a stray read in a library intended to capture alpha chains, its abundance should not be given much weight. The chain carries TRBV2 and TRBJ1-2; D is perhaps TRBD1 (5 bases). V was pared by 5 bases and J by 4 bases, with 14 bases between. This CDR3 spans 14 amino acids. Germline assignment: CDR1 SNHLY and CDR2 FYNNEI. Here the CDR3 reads CASSYAGAFYGYTF. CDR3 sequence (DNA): TGTGCCAGCAGTTACGCCGGGGCCTTCTATGGCTACACCTTC.

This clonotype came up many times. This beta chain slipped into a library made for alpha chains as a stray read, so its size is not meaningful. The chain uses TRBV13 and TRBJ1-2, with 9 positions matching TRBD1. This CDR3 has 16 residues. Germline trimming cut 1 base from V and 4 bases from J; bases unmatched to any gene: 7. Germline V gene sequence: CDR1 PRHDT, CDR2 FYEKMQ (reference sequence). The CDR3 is CASSLAGTGFVYGYTF. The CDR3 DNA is TGTGCCAGCAGCTTAGCCGGGACAGGGTTCGTCTATGGCTACACCTTC.

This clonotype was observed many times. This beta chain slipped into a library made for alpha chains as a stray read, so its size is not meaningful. CDR3 sequence: CASSPPGTDGEQFF. CDR3 in DNA: TGCGCCAGCAGCCCCCCGGGGACCGACGGTGAGCAGTTCTTC. This chain connects TRBV5-1 to TRBJ2-1; D assignment may be TRBD1 or TRBD2 (5 bases each). The CDR3 length is 14 residues. Germline V lookup: CDR1 SGHRS, CDR2 YFSETQ. The V and J ends lost 4 bases and 9 bases respectively, with 17 bases between them.

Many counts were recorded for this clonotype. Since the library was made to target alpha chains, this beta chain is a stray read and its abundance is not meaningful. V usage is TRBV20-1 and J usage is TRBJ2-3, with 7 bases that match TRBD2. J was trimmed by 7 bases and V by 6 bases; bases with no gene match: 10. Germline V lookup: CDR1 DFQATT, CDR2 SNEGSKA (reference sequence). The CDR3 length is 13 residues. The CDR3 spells CSASHGGGYTQYF. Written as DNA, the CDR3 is TGCAGTGCCAGTCATGGGGGGGGGTATACGCAGTATTTT.

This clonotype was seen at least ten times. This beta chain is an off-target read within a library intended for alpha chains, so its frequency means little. The CDR3, as DNA: TGCAGTGCTCTAGCGGGACTCTCCTACAATGAGCAGTTCTTC. This translates into CSALAGLSYNEQFF. The chain is built from TRBV20-1 and TRBJ2-1; 9 positions match TRBD2. CDR3 size: 14 residues. Germline lookup yields CDR1 DFQATT and CDR2 SNEGSKA (reference sequence). V was pared by 5 bases and J by 0 bases, with 2 bases of the junction left unmatched.

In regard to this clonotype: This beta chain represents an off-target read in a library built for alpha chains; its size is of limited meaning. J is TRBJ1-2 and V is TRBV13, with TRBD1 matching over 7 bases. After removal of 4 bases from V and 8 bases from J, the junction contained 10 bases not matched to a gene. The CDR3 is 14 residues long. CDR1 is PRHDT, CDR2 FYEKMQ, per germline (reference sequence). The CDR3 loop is CASSSTRQGTGYTF. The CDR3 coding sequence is TGTGCCAGCAGCTCAACAAGACAGGGCACAGGCTACACCTTC.

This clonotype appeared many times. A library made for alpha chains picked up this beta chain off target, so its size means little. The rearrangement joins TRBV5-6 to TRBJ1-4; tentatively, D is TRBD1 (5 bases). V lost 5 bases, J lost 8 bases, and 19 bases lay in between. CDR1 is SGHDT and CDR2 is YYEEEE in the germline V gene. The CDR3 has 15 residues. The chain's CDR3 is CASSYDSGAMEKLFF. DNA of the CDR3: TGTGCCAGCAGTTACGACTCCGGGGCTATGGAAAAACTGTTTTTT.

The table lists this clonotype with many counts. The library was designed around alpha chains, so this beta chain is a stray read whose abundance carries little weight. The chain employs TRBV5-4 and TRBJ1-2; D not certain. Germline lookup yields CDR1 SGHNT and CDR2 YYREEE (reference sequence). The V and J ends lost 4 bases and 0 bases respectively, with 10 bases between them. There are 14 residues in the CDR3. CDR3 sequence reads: CASSQDMANYGYTF. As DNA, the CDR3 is TGTGCCAGCAGCCAAGACATGGCTAACTATGGCTACACCTTC.

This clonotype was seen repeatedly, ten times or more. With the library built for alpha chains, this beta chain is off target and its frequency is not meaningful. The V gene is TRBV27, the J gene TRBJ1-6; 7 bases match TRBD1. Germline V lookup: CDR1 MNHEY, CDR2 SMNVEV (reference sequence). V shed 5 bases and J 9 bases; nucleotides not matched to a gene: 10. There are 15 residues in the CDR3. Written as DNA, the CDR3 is TGTGCCAGCAGTCTCGGGACAGTATATGGTTCACCCCTCCACTTT. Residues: CASSLGTVYGSPLHF.

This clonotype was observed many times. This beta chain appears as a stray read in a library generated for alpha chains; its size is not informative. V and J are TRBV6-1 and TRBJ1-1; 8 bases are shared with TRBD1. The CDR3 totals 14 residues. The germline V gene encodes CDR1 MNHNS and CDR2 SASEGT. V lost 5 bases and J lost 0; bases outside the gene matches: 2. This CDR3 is CASSKDRVNTEAFF. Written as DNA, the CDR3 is TGTGCCAGCAGTAAGGACAGGGTGAACACTGAAGCTTTCTTT.

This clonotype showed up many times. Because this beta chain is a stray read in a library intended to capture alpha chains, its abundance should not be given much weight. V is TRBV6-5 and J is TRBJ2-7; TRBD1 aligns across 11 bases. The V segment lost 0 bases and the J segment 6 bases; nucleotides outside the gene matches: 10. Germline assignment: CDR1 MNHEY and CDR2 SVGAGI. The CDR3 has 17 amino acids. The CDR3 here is CASSYSGTGGPSVEQYF. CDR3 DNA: TGTGCCAGCAGTTACTCCGGGACAGGGGGACCCTCCGTCGAGCAGTACTTC.

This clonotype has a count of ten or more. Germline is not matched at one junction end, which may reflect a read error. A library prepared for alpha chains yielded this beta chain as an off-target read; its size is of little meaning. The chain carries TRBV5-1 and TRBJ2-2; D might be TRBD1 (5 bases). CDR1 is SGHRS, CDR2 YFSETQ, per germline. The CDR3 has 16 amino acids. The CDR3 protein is CASSLAVRQNTGELFF. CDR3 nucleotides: TGCGCCAGCAGCTTGGCGGTTCGACAGAACACGGGGGAGCTGTTTTTT.

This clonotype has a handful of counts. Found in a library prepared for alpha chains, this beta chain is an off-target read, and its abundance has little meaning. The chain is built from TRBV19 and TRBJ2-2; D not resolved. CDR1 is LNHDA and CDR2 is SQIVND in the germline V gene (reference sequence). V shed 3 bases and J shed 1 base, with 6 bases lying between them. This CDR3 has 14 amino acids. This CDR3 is CASSISLNTGELFF. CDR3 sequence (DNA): TGTGCCAGTAGTATTAGTCTGAACACCGGGGAGCTGTTTTTT.

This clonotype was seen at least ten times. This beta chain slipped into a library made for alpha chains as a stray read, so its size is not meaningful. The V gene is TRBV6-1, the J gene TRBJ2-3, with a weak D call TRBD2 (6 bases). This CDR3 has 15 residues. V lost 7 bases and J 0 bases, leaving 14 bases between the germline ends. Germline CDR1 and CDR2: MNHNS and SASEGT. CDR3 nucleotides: TGTGCCAGCACCCCGCGCAGCGGGAGCACAGATACGCAGTATTTT. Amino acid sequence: CASTPRSGSTDTQYF.

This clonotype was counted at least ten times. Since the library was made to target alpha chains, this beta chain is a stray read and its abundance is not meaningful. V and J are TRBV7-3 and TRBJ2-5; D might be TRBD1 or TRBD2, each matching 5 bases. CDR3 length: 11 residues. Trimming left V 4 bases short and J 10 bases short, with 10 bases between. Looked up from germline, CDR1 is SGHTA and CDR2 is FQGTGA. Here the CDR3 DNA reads TGTGCCAGCAGCTCTGGGGGTGTCCAGTACTTC. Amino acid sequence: CASSSGGVQYF.

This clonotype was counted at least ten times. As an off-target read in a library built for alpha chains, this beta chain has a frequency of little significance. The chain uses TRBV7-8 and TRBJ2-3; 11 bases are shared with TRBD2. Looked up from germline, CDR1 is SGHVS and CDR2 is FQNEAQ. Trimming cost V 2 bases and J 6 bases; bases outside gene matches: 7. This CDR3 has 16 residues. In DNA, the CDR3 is TGTGCCAGCAGCTTAAGGGCTAGCGGGAGGAGGGATACGCAGTATTTT. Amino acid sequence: CASSLRASGRRDTQYF.

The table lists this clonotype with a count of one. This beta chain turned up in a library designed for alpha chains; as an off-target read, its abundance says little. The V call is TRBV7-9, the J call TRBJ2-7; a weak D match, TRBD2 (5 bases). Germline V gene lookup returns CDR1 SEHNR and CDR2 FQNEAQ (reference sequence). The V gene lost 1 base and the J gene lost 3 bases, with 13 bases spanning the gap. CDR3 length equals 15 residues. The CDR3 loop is CASSLGVAGRYEQYF. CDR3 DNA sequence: TGTGCCAGCAGCTTAGGCGTCGCGGGTCGCTACGAGCAGTACTTC.